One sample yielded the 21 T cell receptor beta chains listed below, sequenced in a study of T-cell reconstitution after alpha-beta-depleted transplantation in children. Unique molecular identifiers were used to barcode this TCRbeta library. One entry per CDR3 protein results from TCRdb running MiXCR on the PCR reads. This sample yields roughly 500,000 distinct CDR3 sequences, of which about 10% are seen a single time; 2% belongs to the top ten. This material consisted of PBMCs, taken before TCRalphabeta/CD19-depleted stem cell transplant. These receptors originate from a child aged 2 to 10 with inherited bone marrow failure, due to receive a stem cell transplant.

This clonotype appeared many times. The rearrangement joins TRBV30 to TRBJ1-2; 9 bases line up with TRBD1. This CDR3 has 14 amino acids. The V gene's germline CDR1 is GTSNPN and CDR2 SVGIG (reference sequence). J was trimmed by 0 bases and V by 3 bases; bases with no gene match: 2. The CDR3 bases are TGTGCCTGGAGGACAGGGGGAACTAACTATGGCTACACCTTC. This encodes CAWRTGGTNYGYTF.

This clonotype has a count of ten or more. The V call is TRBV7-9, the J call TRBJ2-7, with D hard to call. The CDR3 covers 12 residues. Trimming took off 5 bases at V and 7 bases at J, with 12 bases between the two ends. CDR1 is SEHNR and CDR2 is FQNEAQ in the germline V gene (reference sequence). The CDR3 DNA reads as TGTGCCAGCAGCATATTAGGAGTGGAGCAGTACTTC. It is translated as CASSILGVEQYF. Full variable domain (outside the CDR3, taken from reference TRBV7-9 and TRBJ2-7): DTGVSQNPRHKITKRGQNVTFRCDPISEHNRLYWYRQTLGQGPEFLTYFQNEAQLEKSRLLSDRFSAERPKGSFSTLEIQRTEQGDSAMYLCASSILGVEQYFGPGTRLTVT.

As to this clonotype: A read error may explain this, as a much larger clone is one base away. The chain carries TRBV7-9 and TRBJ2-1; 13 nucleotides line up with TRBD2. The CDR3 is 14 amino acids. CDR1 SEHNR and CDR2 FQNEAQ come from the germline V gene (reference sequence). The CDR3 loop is CVSSLPTSGREQFF. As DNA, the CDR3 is TGTGTCAGCAGCTTACCGACTAGCGGGAGGGAGCAGTTCTTC.

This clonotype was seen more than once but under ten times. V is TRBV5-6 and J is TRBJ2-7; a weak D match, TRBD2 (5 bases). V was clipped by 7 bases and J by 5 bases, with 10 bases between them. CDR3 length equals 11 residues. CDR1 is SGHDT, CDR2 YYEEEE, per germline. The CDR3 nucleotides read TGTGCCAGCCGGGGATCTCACGAGCAGTACTTC. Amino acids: CASRGSHEQYF.

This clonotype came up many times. CDR3 in DNA: TGTGCCAGCTCACCCCGACAGGGTTCCCCTGAAGCTTTCTTT. Amino acids: CASSPRQGSPEAFF. V and J are TRBV18 and TRBJ1-1; 7 bases align to TRBD1. Losses at the gene ends were 3 bases for V and 6 bases for J; bases not matched to a gene: 7. This CDR3 region has 14 residues. Germline-derived CDR1 and CDR2 are KGHSH and LQKENI.

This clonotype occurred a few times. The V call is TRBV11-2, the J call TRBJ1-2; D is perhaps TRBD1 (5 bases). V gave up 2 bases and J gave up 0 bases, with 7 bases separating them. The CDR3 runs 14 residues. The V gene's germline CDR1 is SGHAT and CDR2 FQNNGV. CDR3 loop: CASSLPGTNYGYTF. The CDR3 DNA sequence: TGTGCCAGCAGCTTACCAGGGACTAACTATGGCTACACCTTC.

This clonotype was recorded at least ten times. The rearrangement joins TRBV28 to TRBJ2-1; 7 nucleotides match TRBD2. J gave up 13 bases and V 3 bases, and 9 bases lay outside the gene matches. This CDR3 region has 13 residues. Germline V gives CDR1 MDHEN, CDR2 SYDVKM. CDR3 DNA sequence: TGTGCCAGCAGTTTCTCGCGGGGGAAGACACAGTTCTTC. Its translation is CASSFSRGKTQFF. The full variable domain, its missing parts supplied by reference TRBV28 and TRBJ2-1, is DVKVTQSSRYLVKRTGEKVFLECVQDMDHENMFWYRQDPGLGLRLIYFSYDVKMKEKGDIPEGYSVSREKKERFSLILESASTNQTSMYLCASSFSRGKTQFFGPGTRLTVL.

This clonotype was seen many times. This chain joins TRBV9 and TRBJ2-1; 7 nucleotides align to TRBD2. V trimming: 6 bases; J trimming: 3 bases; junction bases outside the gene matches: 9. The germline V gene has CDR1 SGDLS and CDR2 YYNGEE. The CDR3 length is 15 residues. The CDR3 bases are TGTGCCAGCACCGAGGAGGGGACTAACTACAATGAGCAGTTCTTC. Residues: CASTEEGTNYNEQFF.

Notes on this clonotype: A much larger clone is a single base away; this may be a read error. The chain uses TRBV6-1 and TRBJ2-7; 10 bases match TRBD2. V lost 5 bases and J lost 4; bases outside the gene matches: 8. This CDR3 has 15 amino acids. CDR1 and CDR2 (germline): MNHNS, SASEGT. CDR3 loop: CASSPPGLARYEQYF. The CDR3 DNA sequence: TGTGCCAGCAGTCCTCCGGGACTAGCGAGATACGAGCAGTACTTC.

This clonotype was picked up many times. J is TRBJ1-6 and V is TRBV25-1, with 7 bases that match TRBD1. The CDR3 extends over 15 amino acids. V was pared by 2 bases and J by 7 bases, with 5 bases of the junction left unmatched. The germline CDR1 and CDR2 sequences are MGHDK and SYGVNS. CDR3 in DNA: TGTGCCAGCAGTGAAGGATGGACAGGCAATTCACCCCTCCACTTT. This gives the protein CASSEGWTGNSPLHF.

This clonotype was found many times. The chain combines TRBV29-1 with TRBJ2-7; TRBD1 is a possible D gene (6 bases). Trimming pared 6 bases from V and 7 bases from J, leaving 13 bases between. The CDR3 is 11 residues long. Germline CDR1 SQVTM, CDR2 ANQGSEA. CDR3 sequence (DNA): TGCAGCGTATCAGGGGTAGGAGAGCAGTACTTC. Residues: CSVSGVGEQYF.

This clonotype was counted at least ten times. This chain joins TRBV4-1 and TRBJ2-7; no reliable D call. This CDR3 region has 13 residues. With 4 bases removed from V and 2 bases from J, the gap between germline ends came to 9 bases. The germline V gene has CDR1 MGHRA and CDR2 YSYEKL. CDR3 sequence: CASSPREPYEQYF. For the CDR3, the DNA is TGCGCCAGCAGCCCCCGAGAGCCCTACGAGCAGTACTTC.

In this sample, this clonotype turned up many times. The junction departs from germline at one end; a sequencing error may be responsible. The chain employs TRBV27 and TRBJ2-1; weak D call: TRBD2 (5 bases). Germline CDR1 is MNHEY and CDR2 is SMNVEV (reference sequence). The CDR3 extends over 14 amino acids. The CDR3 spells CASSLGSSYNEQFF. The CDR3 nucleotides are TGCGCCAGCAGCTTGGGGAGCTCCTACAATGAGCAGTTCTTC.

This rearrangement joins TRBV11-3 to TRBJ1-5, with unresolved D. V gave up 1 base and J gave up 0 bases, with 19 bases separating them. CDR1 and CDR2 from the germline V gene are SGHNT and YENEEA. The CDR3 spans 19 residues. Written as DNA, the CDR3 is TGTGCCAGCAGCTTAGTACTGCACAGTGCTTACTATAGCAATCAGCCCCAGCATTTT. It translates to CASSLVLHSAYYSNQPQHF.

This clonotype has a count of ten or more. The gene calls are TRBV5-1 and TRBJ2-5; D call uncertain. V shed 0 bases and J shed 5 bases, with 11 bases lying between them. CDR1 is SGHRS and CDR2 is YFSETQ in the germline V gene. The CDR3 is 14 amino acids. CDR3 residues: CASSLEANRETQYF. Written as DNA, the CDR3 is TGCGCCAGCAGCTTGGAGGCCAACCGGGAGACCCAGTACTTC.

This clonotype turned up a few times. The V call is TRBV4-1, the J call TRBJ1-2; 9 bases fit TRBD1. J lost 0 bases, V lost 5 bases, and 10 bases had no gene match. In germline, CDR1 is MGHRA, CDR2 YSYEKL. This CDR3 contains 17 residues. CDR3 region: CASSFGQGRPANYGYTF. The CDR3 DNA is TGCGCCAGCAGCTTTGGACAGGGGAGACCAGCTAACTATGGCTACACCTTC.

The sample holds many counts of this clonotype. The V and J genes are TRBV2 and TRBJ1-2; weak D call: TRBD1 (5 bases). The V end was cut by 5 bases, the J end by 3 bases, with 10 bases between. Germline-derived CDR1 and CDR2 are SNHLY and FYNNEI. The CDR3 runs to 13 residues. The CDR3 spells CASSPRVDYGYTF. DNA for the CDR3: TGTGCCAGCAGTCCCAGGGTCGACTATGGCTACACCTTC.

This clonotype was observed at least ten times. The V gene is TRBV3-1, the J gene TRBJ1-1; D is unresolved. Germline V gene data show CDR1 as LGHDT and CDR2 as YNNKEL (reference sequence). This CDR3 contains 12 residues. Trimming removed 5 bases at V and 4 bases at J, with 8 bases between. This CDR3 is CASSFGPTEAFF. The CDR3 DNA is TGTGCCAGCAGCTTTGGTCCCACTGAAGCTTTCTTT.

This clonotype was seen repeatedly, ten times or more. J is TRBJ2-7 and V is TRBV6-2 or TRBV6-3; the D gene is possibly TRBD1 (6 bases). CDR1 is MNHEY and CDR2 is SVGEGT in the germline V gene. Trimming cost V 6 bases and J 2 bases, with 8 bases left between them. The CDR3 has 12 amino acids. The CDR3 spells CASRGDTYEQYF. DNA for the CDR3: TGTGCCAGCAGAGGGGACACCTACGAGCAGTACTTC.

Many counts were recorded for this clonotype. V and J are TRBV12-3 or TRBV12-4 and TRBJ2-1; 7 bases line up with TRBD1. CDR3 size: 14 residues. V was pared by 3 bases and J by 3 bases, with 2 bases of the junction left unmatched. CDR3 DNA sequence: TGTGCCAGCAGTTTCGGGACAGTCTACAATGAGCAGTTCTTC. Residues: CASSFGTVYNEQFF.

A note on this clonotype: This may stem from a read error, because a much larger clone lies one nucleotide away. Here the CDR3 DNA reads TGCAGTGCTAAAGTGGGGCAGGACTATCGCTACACCTTC. It encodes CSAKVGQDYRYTF. The V call is TRBV20-1, the J call TRBJ1-2; D perhaps matches TRBD1 (5 bases). Germline loops: CDR1 DFQATT, CDR2 SNEGSKA (reference sequence). The CDR3 has 13 amino acids.